This TCR beta chain appears in the sequencing data of a study of T cell responses to AZD1222 COVID-19 vaccine. General observations from the study: Variant regions that are unmutated are reportedly the target of nearly half of spike-specific TCRs. Two AZD1222 doses significantly raised spike-specific TCR breadth and depth over controls. Just a handful of AZD1222 recipients tested seropositive at baseline. CD4 TCRs covered the whole spike, strongest at regions 160-218 and 743-854.

Libraries were prepared by immunoSEQ multiplex PCR; TCRdb keeps only in-frame clonotypes and omits some of them. Of about 130,000 clones listed, roughly 90% are singletons. On this clone: Antigen unknown.

The source material was peripheral blood, sampled on day 0 of AZD1222 vaccination. The clonotype comes from an adult in good health.

The CDR3 DNA reads TGTGCCAGCAGCTTAACTAGCGGGAGAACGGATACGCAGTATTTT. Protein sequence: CASSLTSGRTDTQYF. This chain connects TRBV7-3 to TRBJ2-3; 9 bases line up with TRBD2. Germline-derived CDR1 and CDR2 are SGHTA and FQGTGA. V shed 0 bases, J shed 6 bases, and the junction held 4 bases outside the gene matches. The CDR3 totals 15 residues.